This TCR beta chain was recovered during a study of PD-L1 blockade in urothelial cancer. As for the study in general: When patients started atezolizumab in the mid-2010s, it was given at 1,200 mg intravenously every 3 weeks.

This CDR3 comprises 14 residues. From germline, CDR1 is ENHRY and CDR2 SYGVKD. The junction had 8 bases not matched to a gene; V was cut back by 6 bases and J by 4 bases. Peripheral blood mononuclear cells were collected from every patient before and during treatment, yielding between 1 and 8 samples per patient. Some clones are missing from TCRdb's copy, which holds only in-frame ones; the method was immunoSEQ multiplex PCR. The data contain fewer than 55,000 clones, roughly four fifths of them seen just once; the ten biggest clones take up 3% to 3.5%. This sequence joins TRBV10-3 and TRBJ2-7, with 8 positions matching TRBD1. This sequence was found in a man aged 65 to 79 with urothelial cancer. The starting material was PBMCs, obtained around atezolizumab (anti-PD-L1) treatment. The CDR3 region has the DNA TGTGCCATCAGCTCCGGGACAGGCTCATACGAGCAGTACTTC. As protein: CAISSGTGSYEQYF.